The present T cell receptor beta chain was sequenced within a study of T cell repertoires in cytomegalovirus infection. Overall study: Indications came from public TCR beta signatures; they pointed to CMV infection and to a matching HLA type. Study observations and caveats: Frequencies of public TCR beta families were cumulated, and this identified carriers of CMV plus the relevant HLA. In two of eight donors, the top clonotype was HLA-C-restricted CMV-specific.

TCRdb processed the reads anew with MiXCR; each CDR3 protein has one entry. Of some 220,000 distinct CDR3 sequences in the sample, 6.5% were seen once. This clonotype showed up many times. Antigen specificity is unknown. Trimming took off 6 bases at V and 1 base at J, with 10 bases between the two ends. Germline assignment: CDR1 SGHTA and CDR2 FQGNSA. The CDR3 spans 13 residues. The sequence was collected from a human donor in good health (CMV status not recorded). Some clones in this sample may be carry-over from other donors' samples. The source material was PBMCs. The chain links TRBV7-2 to TRBJ2-7; D is perhaps TRBD1 or TRBD2 (5 bases each). CDR3 nucleotides: TGTGCCAGCAGGGGACGATGGTCCTACGAGCAGTACTTC. Its translation is CASRGRWSYEQYF.